This T cell receptor (beta chain) comes out of a study of blood T cells in healthy people across ages. Each sample gave at least 7 million isolated PBMCs. The CDR3 runs to 16 residues. In germline, CDR1 is SNHLY, CDR2 FYNNEI. V lost 7 bases to trimming and J lost 1 base, with 17 bases between them. A second PCR of roughly 7 to 11 cycles used a sample-barcoded 5' primer and a J-beta primer mix. TCRdb independently ran MiXCR on the 5' RACE reads; one entry per CDR3 protein. The sample shows around 990,000 distinct CDR3 sequences, 35% to 40% of them seen only once. The sequence derives from a man aged 18 to 30 in good health. Material for sequencing was blood. The genes are TRBV2 and TRBJ1-5; D is ambiguous. CDR3 protein: CASTSMAGRSNQPQHF. Here the CDR3 DNA reads TGTGCCAGCACGTCGATGGCAGGTCGGAGCAATCAGCCCCAGCATTTT.